The T cell receptor beta chain under discussion was sequenced for a study of T cells in tuberculosis. For the study at large: Sequenced TCRs come from CD1B-GMM tetramer-binding T cells.

No alpha-beta pairing information exists for these sequences. The method was immunoSEQ multiplex PCR; TCRdb's version includes in-frame clones alone and lacks a portion of them. The sample lists 55,000 to 65,000 clones; about 86% were seen once. Cells were sorted from thawed PBMC rested overnight and stained with GMM-loaded CD1B tetramer, viability dye and anti-CD3. C32 glucose monomycolate from Rhodococcus equi was loaded onto the CD1B tetramers. CDR1 is LNHDA, CDR2 SQIVND, per germline (reference sequence). This CDR3 contains 16 residues. V lost 9 bases, J lost 0 bases, and 15 bases lay in between. This receptor was taken from an adult woman with latent tuberculosis. Sequenced: CD1b-GMM tetramer-negative cells sorted from PBMCs. The chain couples TRBV19 to TRBJ2-6, with D maybe TRBD1 (5 bases). The CDR3 DNA sequence: TGTGCCAGCAAGACAGCCCAAAGCTCTGGGGCCAACGTCCTGACTTTC. Its protein product is CASKTAQSSGANVLTF.